This T cell receptor (beta chain) was retrieved from a study of control samples from healthy donors and cancer patients. Only in-frame clones appear in the TCRdb table, and some are missing; sequencing was by immunoSEQ multiplex PCR. The sample includes 170,000 or so clones, about 91% of them seen just once. This CDR3 comprises 15 residues. Germline V gene sequence: CDR1 MNHNY, CDR2 SVGAGI (reference sequence). Between the trimmed V and J ends, which lost 5 bases and 11 bases, there was a span of 22 bases. The sequencing sample was made of blood. This chain connects TRBV6-6 to TRBJ1-5; D is unclear. This receptor was obtained from a woman in her forties in good health. DNA for the CDR3: TGTGCCAGCAGTCCTTCCGTGGGCGCCGGGTCGGCCCAGCATTTT. Its translation is CASSPSVGAGSAQHF.